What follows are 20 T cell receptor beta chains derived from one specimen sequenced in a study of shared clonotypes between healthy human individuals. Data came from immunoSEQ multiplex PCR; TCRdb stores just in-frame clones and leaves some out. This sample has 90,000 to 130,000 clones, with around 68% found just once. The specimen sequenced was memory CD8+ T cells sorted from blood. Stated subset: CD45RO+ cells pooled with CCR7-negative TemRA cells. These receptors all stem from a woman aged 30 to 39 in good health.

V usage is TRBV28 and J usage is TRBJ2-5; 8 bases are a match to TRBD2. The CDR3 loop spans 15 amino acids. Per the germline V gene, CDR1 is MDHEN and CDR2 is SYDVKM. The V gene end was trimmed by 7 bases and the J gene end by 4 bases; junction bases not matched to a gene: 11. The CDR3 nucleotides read TGTGCCAGCAACTCTTGGCGGGAGGTGGGAGAGACCCAGTACTTC. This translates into CASNSWREVGETQYF.

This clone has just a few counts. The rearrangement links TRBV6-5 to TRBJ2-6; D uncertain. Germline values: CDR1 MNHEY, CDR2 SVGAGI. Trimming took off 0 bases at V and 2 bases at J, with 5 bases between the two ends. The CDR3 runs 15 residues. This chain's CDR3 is CASSYSETGANVLTF. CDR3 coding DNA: TGTGCCAGCAGTTACTCGGAGACTGGGGCCAACGTCCTGACTTTC.

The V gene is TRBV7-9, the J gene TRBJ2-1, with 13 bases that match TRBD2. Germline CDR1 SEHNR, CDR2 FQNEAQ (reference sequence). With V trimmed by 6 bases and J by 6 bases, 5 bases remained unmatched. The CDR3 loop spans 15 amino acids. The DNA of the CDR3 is TGTGCCAGCAGGTCCGGGACTAGCGGGACCAATGAGCAGTTCTTC. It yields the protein CASRSGTSGTNEQFF.

The DNA for the CDR3 is TGCGCCAGCAGTACGGAAGCCGCACAAAGTCGGGCCAACGTCCTGACTTTC. Translating gives CASSTEAAQSRANVLTF. V and J are TRBV10-1 and TRBJ2-6; the D is unclear. Between the trimmed V and J ends, which lost 5 bases and 5 bases, there was a span of 19 bases. CDR3 length: 17 residues. From germline, CDR1 is WNHNN and CDR2 SYGVQD (reference sequence).

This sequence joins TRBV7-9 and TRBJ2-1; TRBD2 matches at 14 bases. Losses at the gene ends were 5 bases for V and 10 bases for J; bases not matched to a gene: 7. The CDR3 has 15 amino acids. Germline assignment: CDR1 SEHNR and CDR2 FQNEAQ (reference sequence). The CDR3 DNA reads TGTGCCAGCAGCACCCCGGGACTAGCGGGGGCCGAGCAGTTCTTC. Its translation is CASSTPGLAGAEQFF.

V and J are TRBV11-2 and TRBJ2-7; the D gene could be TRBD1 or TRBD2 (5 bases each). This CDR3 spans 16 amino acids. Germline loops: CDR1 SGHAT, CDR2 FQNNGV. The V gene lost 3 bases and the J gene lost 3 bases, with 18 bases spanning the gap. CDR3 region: CASSFSPVGGGYEQYF. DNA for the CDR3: TGTGCCAGCAGCTTTTCCCCGGTGGGTGGGGGCTACGAGCAGTACTTC.

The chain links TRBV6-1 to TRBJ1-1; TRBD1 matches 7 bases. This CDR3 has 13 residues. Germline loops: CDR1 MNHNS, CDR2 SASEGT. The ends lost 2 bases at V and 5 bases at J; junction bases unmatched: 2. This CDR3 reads CASSETQGTEAFF. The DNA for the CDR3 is TGTGCCAGCAGTGAAACACAGGGGACTGAAGCTTTCTTT.

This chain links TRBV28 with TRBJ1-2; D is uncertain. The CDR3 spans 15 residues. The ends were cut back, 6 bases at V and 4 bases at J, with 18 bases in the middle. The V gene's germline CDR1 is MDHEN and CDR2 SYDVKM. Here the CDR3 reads CASRPRARMVYGYTF. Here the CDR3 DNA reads TGTGCCAGCAGGCCTAGGGCCAGGATGGTCTATGGCTACACCTTC.

CDR3: CATPHKQQETQYF. CDR3 bases: TGTGCCACCCCCCATAAGCAACAAGAGACCCAGTACTTC. The J gene is TRBJ2-5, the V gene TRBV28; D not resolved. This CDR3 region has 13 residues. The germline gives CDR1 MDHEN, CDR2 SYDVKM. V lost 10 bases and J lost 2, with 14 bases in between.

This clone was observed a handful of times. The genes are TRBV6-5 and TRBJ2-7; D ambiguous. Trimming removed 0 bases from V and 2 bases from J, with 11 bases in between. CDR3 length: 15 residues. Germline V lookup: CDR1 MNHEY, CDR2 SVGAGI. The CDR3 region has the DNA TGTGCCAGCAGTTACTCGGAGCGACCAACCTACGAGCAGTACTTC. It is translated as CASSYSERPTYEQYF.

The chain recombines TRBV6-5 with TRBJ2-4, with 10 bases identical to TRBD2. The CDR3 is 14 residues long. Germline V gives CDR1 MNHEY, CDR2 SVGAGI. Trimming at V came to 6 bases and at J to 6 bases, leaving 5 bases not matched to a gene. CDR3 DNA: TGTGCCAGCAGGACCGGGACTAGCGCAAACATTCAGTACTTC. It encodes CASRTGTSANIQYF.

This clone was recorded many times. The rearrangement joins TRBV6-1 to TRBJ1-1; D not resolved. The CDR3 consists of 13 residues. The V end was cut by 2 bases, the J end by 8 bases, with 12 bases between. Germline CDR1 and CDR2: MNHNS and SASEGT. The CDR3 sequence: CASSETDRAEAFF. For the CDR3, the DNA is TGTGCCAGCAGTGAAACAGACCGGGCGGAAGCTTTCTTT.

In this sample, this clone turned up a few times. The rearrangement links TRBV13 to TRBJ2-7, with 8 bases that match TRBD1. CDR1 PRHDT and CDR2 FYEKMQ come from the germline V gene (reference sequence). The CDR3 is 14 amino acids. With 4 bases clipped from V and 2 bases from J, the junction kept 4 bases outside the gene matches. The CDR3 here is CASSYRDRPYEQYF. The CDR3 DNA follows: TGTGCCAGCAGCTACCGGGACAGGCCCTACGAGCAGTACTTC. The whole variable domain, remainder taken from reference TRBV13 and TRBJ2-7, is AAGVIQSPRHLIKEKRETATLKCYPIPRHDTVYWYQQGPGQDPQFLISFYEKMQSDKGSIPDRFSAQQFSDYHSELNMSSLELGDSALYFCASSYRDRPYEQYFGPGTRLTVT.

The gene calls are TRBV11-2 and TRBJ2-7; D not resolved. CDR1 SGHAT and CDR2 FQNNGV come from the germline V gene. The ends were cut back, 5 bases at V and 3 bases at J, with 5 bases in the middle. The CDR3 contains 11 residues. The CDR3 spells CASSLYYEQYF. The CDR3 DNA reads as TGTGCCAGCAGCCTATACTACGAGCAGTACTTC.

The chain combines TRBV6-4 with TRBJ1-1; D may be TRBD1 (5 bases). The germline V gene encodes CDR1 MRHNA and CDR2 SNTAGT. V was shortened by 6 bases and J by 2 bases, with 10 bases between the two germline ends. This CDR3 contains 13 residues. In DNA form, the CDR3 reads TGTGCCAGCAGGGGGGACCGAAACACTGAAGCTTTCTTT. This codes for CASRGDRNTEAFF.

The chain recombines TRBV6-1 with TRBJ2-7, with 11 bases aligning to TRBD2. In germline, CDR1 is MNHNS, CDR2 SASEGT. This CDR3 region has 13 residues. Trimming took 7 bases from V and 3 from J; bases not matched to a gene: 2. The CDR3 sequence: CASTTSGSYEQYF. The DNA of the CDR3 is TGTGCCAGCACAACTAGCGGGAGCTACGAGCAGTACTTC.

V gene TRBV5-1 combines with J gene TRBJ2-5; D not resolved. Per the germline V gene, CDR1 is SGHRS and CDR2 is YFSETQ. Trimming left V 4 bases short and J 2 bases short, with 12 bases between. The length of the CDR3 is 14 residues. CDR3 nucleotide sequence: TGCGCCAGCAGCGGATGGGCTGCGCAAGAGACCCAGTACTTC. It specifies CASSGWAAQETQYF. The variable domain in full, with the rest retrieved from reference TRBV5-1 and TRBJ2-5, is KAGVTQTPRYLIKTRGQQVTLSCSPISGHRSVSWYQQTPGQGLQFLFEYFSETQRNKGNFPGRFSGRQFSNSRSEMNVSTLELGDSALYLCASSGWAAQETQYFGPGTRLLVL.

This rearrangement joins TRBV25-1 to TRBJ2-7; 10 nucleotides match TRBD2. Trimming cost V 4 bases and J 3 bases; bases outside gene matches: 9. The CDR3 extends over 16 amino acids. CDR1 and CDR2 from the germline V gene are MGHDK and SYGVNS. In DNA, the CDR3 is TGTGCCAGCAGTGCGGGGGCTAGCGGGAGAATCTACGAGCAGTACTTC. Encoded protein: CASSAGASGRIYEQYF.

The CDR3 nucleotides read TGTGCCAGCAGTTTATGGAGGGCGGCAGGGGGAATTACTAACTATGGCTACACCTTC. Amino acids: CASSLWRAAGGITNYGYTF. V gene TRBV28 combines with J gene TRBJ1-2; 7 positions agree with TRBD1. J was trimmed by 0 bases and V by 0 bases; bases with no gene match: 13. The CDR3 length is 19 residues. Germline CDR1 is MDHEN and CDR2 is SYDVKM.

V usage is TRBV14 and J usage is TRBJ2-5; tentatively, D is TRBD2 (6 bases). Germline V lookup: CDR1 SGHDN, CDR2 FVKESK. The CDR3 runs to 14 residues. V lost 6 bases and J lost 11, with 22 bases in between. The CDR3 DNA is TGTGCCAGCAGTCCGGGACTTGCCCGCCGGGAGCAGTACTTC. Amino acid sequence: CASSPGLARREQYF.